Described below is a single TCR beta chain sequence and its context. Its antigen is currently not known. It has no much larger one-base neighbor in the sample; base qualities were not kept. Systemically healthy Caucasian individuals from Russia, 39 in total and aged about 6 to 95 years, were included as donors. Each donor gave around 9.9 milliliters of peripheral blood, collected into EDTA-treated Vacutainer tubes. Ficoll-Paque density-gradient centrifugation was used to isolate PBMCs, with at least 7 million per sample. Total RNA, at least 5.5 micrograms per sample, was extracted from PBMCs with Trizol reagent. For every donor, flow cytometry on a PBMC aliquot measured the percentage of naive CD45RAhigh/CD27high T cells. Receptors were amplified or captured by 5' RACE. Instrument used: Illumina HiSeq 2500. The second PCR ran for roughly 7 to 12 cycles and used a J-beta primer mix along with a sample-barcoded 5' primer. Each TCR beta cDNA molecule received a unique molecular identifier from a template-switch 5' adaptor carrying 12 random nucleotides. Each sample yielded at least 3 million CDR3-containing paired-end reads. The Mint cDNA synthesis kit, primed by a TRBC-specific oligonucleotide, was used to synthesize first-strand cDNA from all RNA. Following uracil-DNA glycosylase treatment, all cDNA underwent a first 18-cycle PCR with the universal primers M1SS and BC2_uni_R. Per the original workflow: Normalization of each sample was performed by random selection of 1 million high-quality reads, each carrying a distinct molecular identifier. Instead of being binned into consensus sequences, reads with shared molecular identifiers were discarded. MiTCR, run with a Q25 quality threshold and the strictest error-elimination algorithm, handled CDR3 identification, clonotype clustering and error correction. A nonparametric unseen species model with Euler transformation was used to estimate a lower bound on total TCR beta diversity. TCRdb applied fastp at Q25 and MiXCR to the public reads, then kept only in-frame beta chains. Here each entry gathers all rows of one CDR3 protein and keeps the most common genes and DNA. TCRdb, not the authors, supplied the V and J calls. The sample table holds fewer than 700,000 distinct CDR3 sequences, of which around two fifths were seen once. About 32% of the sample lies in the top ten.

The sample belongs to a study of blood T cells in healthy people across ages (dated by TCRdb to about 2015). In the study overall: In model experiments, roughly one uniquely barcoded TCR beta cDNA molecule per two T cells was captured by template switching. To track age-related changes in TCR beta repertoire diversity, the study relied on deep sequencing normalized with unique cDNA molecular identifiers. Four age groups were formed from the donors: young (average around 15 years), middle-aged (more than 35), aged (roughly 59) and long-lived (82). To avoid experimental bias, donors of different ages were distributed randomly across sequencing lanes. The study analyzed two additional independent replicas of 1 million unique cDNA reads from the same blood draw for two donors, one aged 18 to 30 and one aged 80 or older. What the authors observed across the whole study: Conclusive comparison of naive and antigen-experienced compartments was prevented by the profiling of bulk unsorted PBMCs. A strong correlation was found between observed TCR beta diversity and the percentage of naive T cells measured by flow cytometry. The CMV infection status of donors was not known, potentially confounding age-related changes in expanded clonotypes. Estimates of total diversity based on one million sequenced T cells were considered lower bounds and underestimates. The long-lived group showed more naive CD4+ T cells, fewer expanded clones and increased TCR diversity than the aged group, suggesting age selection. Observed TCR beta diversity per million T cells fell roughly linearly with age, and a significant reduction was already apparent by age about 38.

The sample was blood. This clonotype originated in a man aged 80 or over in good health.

The CDR3 region: CASSQDLASGTYEQYF. The nucleotide sequence reads TGTGCCAGCAGCCAAGATTTGGCTAGCGGGACCTACGAGCAGTACTTC. This chain joins TRBV3-1 to TRBJ2-4, and TRBD2 matches 9 of the central bases. The J call may be faulty, since TRBJ2-7 better matches the DNA end. CDR1 and CDR2 are read off the germline V gene (reference sequence) as LGHDT and YNNKEL. The CDR3 sequence holds 16 residues, the cysteine and phenylalanine included. The DNA shown is the 48-base CDR3, in frame from base 1.